The entry below describes one T cell receptor beta chain. No antigen is known for it. With 10 bases removed from V and 5 bases from J, the gap between germline ends came to 18 bases. Germline V gene data show CDR1 as SGHRS and CDR2 as YFSETQ. The CDR3 has 13 residues. PCR used 60 Vbeta primers and 13 Jbeta primers. The data were produced by immunoSEQ multiplex PCR, yet TCRdb's version contains in-frame clones alone and is incomplete. The sample has 100,000 or so clones, roughly four fifths seen once. The data originate from a study of cytomegalovirus exposure and HLA in healthy donors. Study-level background: Early released data comprised 80 million or so unique TCRs from HLA-typed donors. The study, taken as a whole, reports: The classifier reportedly diagnosed cytomegalovirus status with high specificity and sensitivity. On later analysis, the bulk of CMV-associated TCR beta chains appeared to be HLA-restricted. Cytomegalovirus association was assigned to 170 or so TCR beta chains.

V is TRBV5-1 and J is TRBJ2-5; TRBD2 is a possible D gene (8 bases). The sequencing input was PBMCs. The receptor comes from a man between 40 and 49 years old in good health and CMV-seronegative. Written as DNA, the CDR3 is TGCGCCTCCTCGGGAGGGGGCGACGAGACCCAGTACTTC. This gives the protein CASSGGGDETQYF.